The 5 T cell receptor beta chains presented below share a single source sample, sequenced in a study of PD-1 blockade in classical Hodgkin lymphoma. As for time point: newly diagnosed, previously untreated cHL patient sample. Thawed PBMCs underwent magnetic negative selection to yield purified CD4+ T cells. Libraries were prepared by immunoSEQ multiplex PCR; TCRdb keeps only in-frame clonotypes and omits some of them. The sample carries about 25,000 clones, about 89% recorded once. What was sequenced was CD4+ T cells from blood. The receptor source for this set is a human donor with classical Hodgkin lymphoma.

The chain couples TRBV19 to TRBJ2-7; TRBD2 matches at 14 bases. Trimming cost V 3 bases and J 5 bases; bases outside gene matches: 6. CDR1 and CDR2 from the germline V gene are LNHDA and SQIVND (reference sequence). CDR3 length equals 16 residues. The CDR3 loop is CASSIRTSGGPNEQYF. As DNA, the CDR3 is TGTGCCAGTAGTATCAGGACTAGCGGGGGGCCGAACGAGCAGTACTTC.

On this clone itself: One end of the junction fails to match germline, which may point to a read error. The chain employs TRBV29-1 and TRBJ1-6; unclear D gene. The CDR3 consists of 8 residues. Germline V gene data show CDR1 as SQVTM and CDR2 as ANQGSEA. CDR3 in amino acids: CRVEGLHF. The CDR3 nucleotides read TGCAGGGTTGAGGGCCTCCACTTT.

The V gene is TRBV6-5, the J gene TRBJ1-6; D remains unclear. This CDR3 contains 13 residues. Trimming left V 2 bases short and J 9 bases short, with 8 bases between. Per germline, CDR1 MNHEY and CDR2 SVGAGI. In DNA form, the CDR3 reads TGTGCCAGCAGTTACAGGTTCGTTTCACCCCTCCACTTT. Amino acid sequence: CASSYRFVSPLHF.

This rearrangement joins TRBV4-1 to TRBJ2-3; TRBD2 matches 8 bases. Germline V gene lookup returns CDR1 MGHRA and CDR2 YSYEKL. J gave up 10 bases and V 1 base, and 10 bases lay outside the gene matches. This CDR3 has 15 amino acids. DNA of the CDR3: TGCGCCAGCAGCCAAGGGCGGGGGGCATACGCGGCGCAGTATTTT. Translation gives CASSQGRGAYAAQYF.

V gene TRBV19 combines with J gene TRBJ2-2, with TRBD1 identical over 9 bases. Germline CDR1 and CDR2: LNHDA and SQIVND (reference sequence). Germline trimming cut 4 bases from V and 7 bases from J; bases unmatched to any gene: 4. The CDR3 contains 14 residues. CDR3 loop: CASSTRQGGGELFF. Written as DNA, the CDR3 is TGTGCCAGTAGTACCCGACAGGGGGGCGGGGAGCTGTTTTTT.